Listed here are 30 T cell receptor beta chains from one sample, sequenced in a study of OX40 agonist ivuxolimab in advanced cancers. Method: immunoSEQ multiplex PCR; TCRdb's copy keeps in-frame clones and lacks some. The sample has approximately 84,000 clones, 84% seen once. Sequenced here: CD4+ or CD8+ T cells sorted from blood, sampled in a trial of the OX40 agonist ivuxolimab. These receptors all come from an adult with an advanced solid tumor such as melanoma, head and neck, liver or kidney cancer.

The CDR3 coding sequence is TGTGCCAGCTCAAGGGCAGGTGGGGACTCTGAAGCTTTCTTT. It codes for CASSRAGGDSEAFF. The chain is built from TRBV18 and TRBJ1-1, with a tentative D call TRBD1 (5 bases). CDR3 length: 14 residues. Between the trimmed V and J ends, which lost 5 bases and 6 bases, there was a span of 16 bases. Germline lookup yields CDR1 KGHSH and CDR2 LQKENI. Together with reference TRBV18 and TRBJ1-1, the CDR3 gives the full variable domain: NAGVMQNPRHLVRRRGQEARLRCSPMKGHSHVYWYRQLPEEGLKFMVYLQKENIIDESGMPKERFSAEFPKEGPSILRIQQVVRGDSAAYFCASSRAGGDSEAFFGQGTRLTVV.

V is TRBV9 and J is TRBJ2-2; possibly TRBD1 for D (5 bases). The CDR3 runs to 14 residues. The germline V gene encodes CDR1 SGDLS and CDR2 YYNGEE. Between the trimmed V and J ends, which lost 3 bases and 6 bases, there was a span of 12 bases. The CDR3 loop is CASSANQGSGELFF. The CDR3 region has the DNA TGTGCCAGCAGCGCGAACCAGGGTTCCGGGGAGCTGTTTTTT.

This chain links TRBV7-9 with TRBJ2-2; TRBD1 aligns across 7 bases. The germline gives CDR1 SEHNR, CDR2 FQNEAQ (reference sequence). The V gene end was trimmed by 5 bases and the J gene end by 3 bases; junction bases not matched to a gene: 9. The CDR3 runs to 16 residues. CDR3 DNA sequence: TGTGCCAGCAGCGAAAACAGGGGAATGGACACCGGGGAGCTGTTTTTT. Protein: CASSENRGMDTGELFF.

Notes on this clone: In the same sample, other DNA sequences code for this CDR3. The chain uses TRBV10-2 and TRBJ1-5, with D possibly TRBD1 on 5 matching bases. Germline V gives CDR1 WSHSY, CDR2 SAAADI. The CDR3 has 17 amino acids. V lost 4 bases and J 3 bases, leaving 19 bases between the germline ends. The CDR3 sequence: CASSGGERTDTNQPQHF. The CDR3, as DNA: TGCGCCAGCAGTGGGGGGGAACGCACGGATACCAATCAGCCCCAGCATTTT.

This chain links TRBV28 with TRBJ2-3; D remains ambiguous. Trimming took off 4 bases at V and 6 bases at J, with 11 bases between the two ends. The CDR3 contains 13 residues. Germline V gene sequence: CDR1 MDHEN, CDR2 SYDVKM. CDR3 bases: TGTGCCAGCAGTTCTCCCGGTAGGGATACGCAGTATTTT. The encoded protein is CASSSPGRDTQYF. Full variable domain (missing parts from reference TRBV28 and TRBJ2-3): DVKVTQSSRYLVKRTGEKVFLECVQDMDHENMFWYRQDPGLGLRLIYFSYDVKMKEKGDIPEGYSVSREKKERFSLILESASTNQTSMYLCASSSPGRDTQYFGPGTRLTVL.

V gene TRBV28 combines with J gene TRBJ2-2, with D uncertain. Germline V CDR1 and CDR2: MDHEN, SYDVKM. The CDR3 sequence is 14 residues long. Trimming left V 7 bases short and J 5 bases short, with 14 bases between. The CDR3 spells CASTQTRPTGELFF. The CDR3 DNA follows: TGTGCCAGCACCCAAACCCGTCCTACCGGGGAGCTGTTTTTT.

The chain recombines TRBV28 with TRBJ2-2; 10 bases align to TRBD1. CDR3 length equals 15 residues. With V trimmed by 7 bases and J by 7 bases, 9 bases remained unmatched. Germline CDR1 and CDR2: MDHEN and SYDVKM. The CDR3 region is CASTLGTGVIGELFF. In DNA form, the CDR3 reads TGTGCCAGCACCCTAGGGACAGGGGTGATCGGGGAGCTGTTTTTT. The variable domain in full, completed from reference TRBV28 and TRBJ2-2, reads DVKVTQSSRYLVKRTGEKVFLECVQDMDHENMFWYRQDPGLGLRLIYFSYDVKMKEKGDIPEGYSVSREKKERFSLILESASTNQTSMYLCASTLGTGVIGELFFGEGSRLTVL.

The table lists this clone with a count of one. The V and J genes are TRBV18 and TRBJ1-3; unclear D gene. CDR3 length: 15 amino acids. Germline CDR1 reads KGHSH; CDR2 reads LQKENI. The V gene lost 6 bases and the J gene lost 0 bases, with 12 bases spanning the gap. The DNA for the CDR3 is TGTGCCAGCTCCTCGTCCGCCATCTCTGGAAACACCATATATTTT. It translates to CASSSSAISGNTIYF.

This clone has more than one count but fewer than ten. CDR3 sequence reads: CAISGLGEQYF. DNA for the CDR3: TGTGCCATCAGTGGCCTTGGTGAGCAGTACTTC. The rearrangement uses TRBV10-3 and TRBJ2-7; D remains ambiguous. There are 11 residues in the CDR3. Trimming took 4 bases from V and 7 from J, leaving 8 bases between them. CDR1 and CDR2 (germline): ENHRY, SYGVKD.

The DNA of the CDR3 is TGTGCCAGCAGCTTCAATTTCGACACTGAAGCTTTCTTT. Amino acids: CASSFNFDTEAFF. The chain links TRBV7-3 to TRBJ1-1; D uncertain. The CDR3 has 13 residues. Germline V gene lookup returns CDR1 SGHTA and CDR2 FQGTGA. V lost 3 bases, J lost 3 bases, and 8 bases lay in between.

The rearrangement links TRBV27 to TRBJ2-7; 7 nucleotides agree with TRBD2. The V segment lost 6 bases and the J segment 6 bases; nucleotides outside the gene matches: 14. CDR3 length equals 15 residues. Germline V lookup: CDR1 MNHEY, CDR2 SMNVEV (reference sequence). CDR3 in amino acids: CASREMGGAPSEQYF. The CDR3 DNA follows: TGTGCCAGCAGGGAGATGGGAGGGGCCCCCTCCGAGCAGTACTTC.

This chain joins TRBV11-1 and TRBJ1-1; 9 bases agree with TRBD1. Germline V gene lookup returns CDR1 SGHAT and CDR2 FQDESV (reference sequence). The CDR3 contains 17 residues. J was trimmed by 7 bases and V by 2 bases; bases with no gene match: 14. The CDR3 DNA reads TGTGCCAGCAGCTTAACCTTAACAGGGGGCGTCGGTGGTGAAGCTTTCTTT. This translates into CASSLTLTGGVGGEAFF.

The chain combines TRBV6-5 with TRBJ2-3, with 8 bases lining up with TRBD1. The CDR3 is made up of 15 amino acids. Germline values: CDR1 MNHEY, CDR2 SVGAGI. Germline trimming cut 6 bases from V and 2 bases from J; bases unmatched to any gene: 7. The CDR3 bases are TGTGCCAGCAGCCCAGGACAGGGAATCACAGATACGCAGTATTTT. Translation gives CASSPGQGITDTQYF.

CDR3 in amino acids: CASHWDRGAEAFF. DNA of the CDR3: TGTGCCAGCCATTGGGACAGGGGAGCTGAAGCTTTCTTT. The chain is built from TRBV11-1 and TRBJ1-1; 10 bases line up with TRBD1. Germline V CDR1 and CDR2: SGHAT, FQDESV (reference sequence). The CDR3 consists of 13 residues. J was trimmed by 6 bases and V by 8 bases; bases with no gene match: 6.

The gene calls are TRBV19 and TRBJ1-4; no definite D call. The ends were cut back, 8 bases at V and 7 bases at J, with 17 bases in the middle. The CDR3 has 14 amino acids. Per germline, CDR1 LNHDA and CDR2 SQIVND (reference sequence). CDR3 bases: TGTGCCAGTGGCGGCCCGCTTCGCCTTGAAAAACTGTTTTTT. Protein sequence: CASGGPLRLEKLFF.

The V gene is TRBV5-6, the J gene TRBJ1-2; 7 bases agree with TRBD1. Per the germline V gene, CDR1 is SGHDT and CDR2 is YYEEEE. V trimming: 5 bases; J trimming: 7 bases; junction bases outside the gene matches: 8. The CDR3 has 13 amino acids. The chain's CDR3 is CASRRQGSGGYTF. CDR3 coding DNA: TGTGCCAGCAGGAGACAGGGAAGTGGTGGCTACACCTTC.

The chain couples TRBV4-3 to TRBJ1-1; D is ambiguous. There are 14 residues in the CDR3. The ends were cut back, 0 bases at V and 1 base at J, with 6 bases in the middle. CDR1 and CDR2 (germline): LGHNA, YSLEER. Written as DNA, the CDR3 is TGCGCCAGCAGCCAAGAGCTACAGAACACTGAAGCTTTCTTT. Translating gives CASSQELQNTEAFF.

The gene calls are TRBV6-5 and TRBJ2-5; 9 nucleotides line up with TRBD2. Germline values: CDR1 MNHEY, CDR2 SVGAGI. J was trimmed by 5 bases and V by 6 bases; bases with no gene match: 7. The CDR3 has 14 residues. CDR3 DNA sequence: TGTGCCAGCAGAACTACTAGCGGGTGGGAGACCCAGTACTTC. Translating gives CASRTTSGWETQYF.

The CDR3 DNA sequence: TGTGCCAGCTCACCAACAACATCGGGGACAGGGGGAGCTTTCTTT. Its translation is CASSPTTSGTGGAFF. The chain carries TRBV18 and TRBJ1-1; 11 bases fit TRBD1. Unmatched junction bases numbered 9, after V lost 2 bases and J lost 10 bases. The CDR3 loop spans 15 amino acids. Germline V gene sequence: CDR1 KGHSH, CDR2 LQKENI.

The rearrangement joins TRBV7-8 to TRBJ2-2, with TRBD2 identical over 8 bases. V gave up 5 bases and J gave up 2 bases; unmatched junction bases: 10. Germline CDR1 is SGHVS and CDR2 is FQNEAQ. CDR3 length: 17 amino acids. This CDR3 reads CASSGVSGGPNTGELFF. Written as DNA, the CDR3 is TGTGCCAGCAGCGGGGTGAGCGGGGGACCTAACACCGGGGAGCTGTTTTTT.

The chain links TRBV4-1 to TRBJ2-3; TRBD1 matches 7 bases. Looked up from germline, CDR1 is MGHRA and CDR2 is YSYEKL. The CDR3 loop spans 16 amino acids. Losses at the gene ends were 0 bases for V and 2 bases for J; bases not matched to a gene: 5. CDR3 loop: CASSQDAGGITDTQYF. CDR3 nucleotides: TGCGCCAGCAGCCAAGACGCAGGGGGTATCACAGATACGCAGTATTTT.

This clone was observed a single time. This rearrangement joins TRBV7-2 to TRBJ2-3; 7 bases are shared with TRBD2. CDR3 length equals 16 residues. After removal of 5 bases from V and 2 bases from J, the junction contained 10 bases not matched to a gene. Germline V gene lookup returns CDR1 SGHTA and CDR2 FQGNSA. CDR3 region: CASSLRVGGTTDTQYF. CDR3 sequence (DNA): TGTGCCAGCAGCCTTAGGGTGGGGGGGACCACAGATACGCAGTATTTT.

The V call is TRBV6-6, the J call TRBJ2-7, with D perhaps TRBD2 (6 bases). Germline V gene data show CDR1 as MNHNY and CDR2 as SVGAGI (reference sequence). V lost 3 bases, J lost 4 bases, and 13 bases lay in between. The CDR3 covers 14 residues. CDR3 in amino acids: CASSYSGSEYEQYF. CDR3 nucleotides: TGTGCCAGCAGTTATAGCGGTTCTGAGTACGAGCAGTACTTC.

This chain uses TRBV7-2 with TRBJ2-3, with a weak D call TRBD1 (5 bases). This CDR3 is built from 18 residues. The ends were cut back, 1 base at V and 2 bases at J, with 19 bases in the middle. The germline V gene has CDR1 SGHTA and CDR2 FQGNSA. The CDR3 region has the DNA TGTGCCAGCAGCTTAGTCGGGTTTCCGGCCAGGGCCACAGATACGCAGTATTTT. Translation gives CASSLVGFPARATDTQYF.

The chain combines TRBV5-6 with TRBJ1-2, with 9 bases matching TRBD1. The V gene end was trimmed by 0 bases and the J gene end by 4 bases; junction bases not matched to a gene: 4. Germline V gene lookup returns CDR1 SGHDT and CDR2 YYEEEE. The length of the CDR3 is 15 residues. The CDR3 reads CASSLDRGQGYGYTF. DNA for the CDR3: TGTGCCAGCAGCTTGGATCGGGGACAGGGCTATGGCTACACCTTC.

This rearrangement joins TRBV5-1 to TRBJ2-3; TRBD2 matches 10 bases. The J segment lost 0 bases and the V segment lost 0 bases, leaving 13 bases of the junction unmatched. The CDR3 loop spans 20 amino acids. Germline loops: CDR1 SGHRS, CDR2 YFSETQ. CDR3 protein: CASSLGNSGGTLSSTDTQYF. The CDR3, as DNA: TGCGCCAGCAGCTTGGGAAATAGCGGGGGGACCTTGTCTAGCACAGATACGCAGTATTTT.

On this clone itself: Within the sample, other DNA sequences also encode this same CDR3. The chain carries TRBV30 and TRBJ1-1; D is uncertain. This CDR3 is built from 18 residues. Trimming took off 0 bases at V and 4 bases at J, with 24 bases between the two ends. Germline values: CDR1 GTSNPN, CDR2 SVGIG (reference sequence). CDR3 sequence: CAWSVRFSRGGSGTEAFF. CDR3 coding DNA: TGTGCCTGGAGTGTACGATTCTCCCGGGGAGGGAGTGGCACTGAAGCTTTCTTT.

In its sample, this clone was seen a few times. The chain joins TRBV6-5 to TRBJ2-5, with D maybe TRBD1 (6 bases). The CDR3 spans 14 residues. The V gene lost 5 bases and the J gene lost 5 bases, with 15 bases spanning the gap. The germline V gene has CDR1 MNHEY and CDR2 SVGAGI. CDR3 nucleotide sequence: TGTGCCAGCAGTGCCGGACAGTTGAGGGAGACCCAGTACTTC. Protein: CASSAGQLRETQYF.

The genes are TRBV19 and TRBJ2-1; 11 bases map to TRBD2. This CDR3 is 16 amino acids long. The V segment lost 3 bases and the J segment 2 bases; nucleotides outside the gene matches: 3. Looked up from germline, CDR1 is LNHDA and CDR2 is SQIVND (reference sequence). The CDR3 DNA follows: TGTGCCAGTAGTATCCTAGCGGGGGGAACCTACAATGAGCAGTTCTTC. Translation gives CASSILAGGTYNEQFF.

This clone came up once. The chain uses TRBV28 and TRBJ2-3; 7 positions match TRBD1. Germline CDR1 is MDHEN and CDR2 is SYDVKM. The CDR3 totals 15 residues. V lost 5 bases, J lost 1 base, and 6 bases stayed unmatched. CDR3 residues: CASSPQGGGTDTQYF. The CDR3 DNA is TGTGCCAGCAGTCCCCAAGGGGGCGGCACAGATACGCAGTATTTT.